Listed here are 6 T cell receptor beta chains from one sample, sequenced in a study of cytomegalovirus exposure and HLA in healthy donors. The PCR was carried out with 60 Vbeta primers and 13 Jbeta primers. Sequencing used immunoSEQ multiplex PCR; TCRdb keeps in-frame clones, though not all of them. The sample shows 200,000 to 250,000 clones, more than 60% of them seen only once. The specimen sequenced was PBMCs. The receptors were sampled from a woman younger than 45 in good health and CMV-seronegative.

V usage is TRBV27 and J usage is TRBJ1-5; 9 bases map to TRBD1. This CDR3 is built from 14 residues. Germline loops: CDR1 MNHEY, CDR2 SMNVEV (reference sequence). The V gene end was trimmed by 10 bases and the J gene end by 1 base; junction bases not matched to a gene: 5. In DNA, the CDR3 is TGTGCCACCCGACAGGGGGAAAGCAATCAGCCCCAGCATTTT. Its translation is CATRQGESNQPQHF.

This clone came up a few times. The V gene is TRBV19, the J gene TRBJ1-2; no clear D gene. The CDR3 sequence is 12 residues long. CDR1 is LNHDA, CDR2 SQIVND, per germline (reference sequence). V was clipped by 7 bases and J by 5 bases, with 11 bases between them. CDR3 region: CASIGAIYGYTF. The CDR3 DNA reads as TGTGCCAGTATCGGAGCAATTTATGGCTACACCTTC. Together with reference TRBV19 and TRBJ1-2, the CDR3 gives the full variable domain: DGGITQSPKYLFRKEGQNVTLSCEQNLNHDAMYWYRQDPGQGLRLIYYSQIVNDFQKGDIAEGYSVSREKKESFPLTVTSAQKNPTAFYLCASIGAIYGYTFGSGTRLTVV.

The chain combines TRBV2 with TRBJ1-4; 7 nucleotides align to TRBD1. In germline, CDR1 is SNHLY, CDR2 FYNNEI. V trimming: 3 bases; J trimming: 8 bases; junction bases outside the gene matches: 9. This CDR3 spans 15 amino acids. CDR3 sequence reads: CASSESGTEEEKLFF. The CDR3 coding sequence is TGTGCCAGCAGTGAGAGTGGGACAGAGGAAGAAAAACTGTTTTTT.

In the case of this clone: Mismatch with germline at one junction end may stem from a read error. The chain is built from TRBV15 and TRBJ1-1; D may be TRBD1 (5 bases). The CDR3 has 18 residues. Looked up from germline, CDR1 is LNHNV and CDR2 is YYDKDF (reference sequence). CDR3 coding DNA: TGTGCCATCAGCAGAGACGAAACAGGAGACAAAGGCGACACTGAAGCTTTCTTT. It yields the protein CAISRDETGDKGDTEAFF.

Notes on this clone: Sequence at one end of the junction differs from germline and may be a read error. The rearrangement joins TRBV7-9 to TRBJ2-2; D is unresolved. Germline assignment: CDR1 SEHNR and CDR2 FQNEAQ (reference sequence). The CDR3 is 13 amino acids. The CDR3, as DNA: TGTTCCAGCAGCTCTCTCGCGGCGGGGGAGCTGTTTTTT. Translation gives CSSSSLAAGELFF.

A remark on this clone: Additional DNA sequences in this sample encode the identical CDR3. V is TRBV6-1 and J is TRBJ2-7; 10 bases are shared with TRBD1. CDR3 length: 14 residues. Germline V gene lookup returns CDR1 MNHNS and CDR2 SASEGT. V shed 4 bases, J shed 4 bases, and the junction held 4 bases outside the gene matches. The DNA for the CDR3 is TGTGCCAGCAGTGGAAGGACAGGGGGGTACGAGCAGTACTTC. It specifies CASSGRTGGYEQYF.